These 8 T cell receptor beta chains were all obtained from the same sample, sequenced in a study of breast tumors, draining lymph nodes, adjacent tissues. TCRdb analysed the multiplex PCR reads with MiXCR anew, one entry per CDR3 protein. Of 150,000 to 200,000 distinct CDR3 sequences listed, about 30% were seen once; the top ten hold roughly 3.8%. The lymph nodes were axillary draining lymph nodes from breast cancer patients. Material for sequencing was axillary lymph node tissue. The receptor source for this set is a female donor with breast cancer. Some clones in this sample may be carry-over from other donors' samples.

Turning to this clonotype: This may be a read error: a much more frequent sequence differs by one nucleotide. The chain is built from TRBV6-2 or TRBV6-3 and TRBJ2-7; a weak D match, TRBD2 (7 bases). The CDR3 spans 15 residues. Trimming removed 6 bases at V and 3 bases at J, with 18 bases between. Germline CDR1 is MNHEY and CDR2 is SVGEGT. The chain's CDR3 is CASRNPRGGGYEQYF. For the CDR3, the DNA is TGTGCCAGCAGAAACCCAAGGGGAGGGGGCTACGAGCAGTACTTC.

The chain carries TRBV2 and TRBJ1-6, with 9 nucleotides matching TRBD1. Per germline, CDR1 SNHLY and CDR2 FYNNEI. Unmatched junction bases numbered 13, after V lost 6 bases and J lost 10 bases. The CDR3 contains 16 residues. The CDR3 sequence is CASRIIAGQGTSPLHF. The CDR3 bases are TGTGCCAGCAGGATCATAGCGGGACAGGGCACCTCACCCCTCCACTTT. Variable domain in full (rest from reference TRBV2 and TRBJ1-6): EPEVTQTPSHQVTQMGQEVILRCVPISNHLYFYWYRQILGQKVEFLVSFYNNEISEKSEIFDDQFSVERPDGSNFTLKIRSTKLEDSAMYFCASRIIAGQGTSPLHFGNGTRLTVT.

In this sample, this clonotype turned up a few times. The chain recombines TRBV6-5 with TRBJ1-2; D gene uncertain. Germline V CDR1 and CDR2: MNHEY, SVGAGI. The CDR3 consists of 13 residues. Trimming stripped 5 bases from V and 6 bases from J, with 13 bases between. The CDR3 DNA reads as TGTGCCAGCAGTCACACCCGTGAACATGGCTACACCTTC. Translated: CASSHTREHGYTF.

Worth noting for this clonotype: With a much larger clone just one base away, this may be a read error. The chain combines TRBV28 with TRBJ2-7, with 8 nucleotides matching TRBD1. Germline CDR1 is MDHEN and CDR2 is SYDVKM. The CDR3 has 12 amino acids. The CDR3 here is CASLTGVSEQCF. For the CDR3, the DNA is TGTGCCAGCCTGACAGGGGTGAGCGAGCAGTGCTTC.

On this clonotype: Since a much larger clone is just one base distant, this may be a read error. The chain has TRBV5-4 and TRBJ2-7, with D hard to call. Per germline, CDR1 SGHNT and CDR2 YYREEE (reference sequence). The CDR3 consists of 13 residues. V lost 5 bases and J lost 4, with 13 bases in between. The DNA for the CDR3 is TGTGCCAGCAGTTATGACGGACCGTACGAGCAGTACTTC. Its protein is CASSYDGPYEQYF.

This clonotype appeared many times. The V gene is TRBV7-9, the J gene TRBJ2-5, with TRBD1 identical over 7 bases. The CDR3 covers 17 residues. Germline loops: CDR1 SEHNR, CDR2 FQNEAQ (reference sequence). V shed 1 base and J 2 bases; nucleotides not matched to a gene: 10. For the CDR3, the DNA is TGTGCCAGCAGCTTAGGCCACACAGGGGTACGGCAAGAGACCCAGTACTTC. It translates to CASSLGHTGVRQETQYF.

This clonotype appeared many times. The CDR3 region is CASSPRDYGYEQYF. Written as DNA, the CDR3 is TGTGCCAGCAGCCCCAGGGACTACGGCTACGAGCAGTACTTC. The chain carries TRBV7-6 and TRBJ2-7; 7 bases are a match to TRBD2. V shed 5 bases, J shed 3 bases, and the junction held 7 bases outside the gene matches. CDR3 length: 14 residues. The germline V gene encodes CDR1 SGHVS and CDR2 FNYEAQ.

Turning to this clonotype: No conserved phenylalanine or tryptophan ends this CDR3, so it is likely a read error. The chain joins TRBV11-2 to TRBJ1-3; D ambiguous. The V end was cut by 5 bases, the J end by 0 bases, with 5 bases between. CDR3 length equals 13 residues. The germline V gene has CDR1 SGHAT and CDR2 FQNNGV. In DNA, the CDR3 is TGTGCCAGCAGCCTCGCCTCTGGAAACACCATATATTTG. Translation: CASSLASGNTIYL.